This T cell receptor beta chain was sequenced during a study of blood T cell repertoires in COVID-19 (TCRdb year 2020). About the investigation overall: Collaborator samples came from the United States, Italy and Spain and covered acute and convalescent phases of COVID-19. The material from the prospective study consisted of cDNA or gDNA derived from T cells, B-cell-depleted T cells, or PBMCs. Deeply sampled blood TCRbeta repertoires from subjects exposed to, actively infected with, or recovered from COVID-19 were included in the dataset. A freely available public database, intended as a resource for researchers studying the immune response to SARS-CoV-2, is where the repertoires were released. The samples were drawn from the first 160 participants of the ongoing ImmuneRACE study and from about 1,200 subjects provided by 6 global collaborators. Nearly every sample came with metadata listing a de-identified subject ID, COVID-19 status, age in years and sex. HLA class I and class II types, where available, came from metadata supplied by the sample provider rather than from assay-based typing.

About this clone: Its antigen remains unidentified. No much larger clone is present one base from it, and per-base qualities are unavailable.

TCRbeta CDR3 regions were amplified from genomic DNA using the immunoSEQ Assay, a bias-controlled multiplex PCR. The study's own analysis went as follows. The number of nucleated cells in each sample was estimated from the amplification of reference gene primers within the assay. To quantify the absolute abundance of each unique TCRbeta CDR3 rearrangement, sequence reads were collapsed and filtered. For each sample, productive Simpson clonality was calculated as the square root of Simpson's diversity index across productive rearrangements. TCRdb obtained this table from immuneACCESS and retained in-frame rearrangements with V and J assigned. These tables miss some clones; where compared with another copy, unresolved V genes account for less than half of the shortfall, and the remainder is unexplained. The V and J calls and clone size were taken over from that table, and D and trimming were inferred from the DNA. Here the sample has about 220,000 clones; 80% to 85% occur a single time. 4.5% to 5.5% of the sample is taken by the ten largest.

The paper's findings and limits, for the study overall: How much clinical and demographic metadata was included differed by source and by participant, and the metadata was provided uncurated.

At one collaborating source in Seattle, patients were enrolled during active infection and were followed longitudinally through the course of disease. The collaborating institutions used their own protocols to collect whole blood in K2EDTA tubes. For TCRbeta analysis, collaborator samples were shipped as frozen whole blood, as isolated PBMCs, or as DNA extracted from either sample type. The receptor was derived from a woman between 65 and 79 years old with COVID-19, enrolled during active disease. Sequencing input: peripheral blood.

The CDR3 reads CASSQDSPLRLFF. The DNA is TGTGCCAGCAGCCAAGATTCCCCCCTGAGGCTGTTTTTT. Recombination connected TRBV14 to TRBJ2-2, with no confidently assigned D gene. From the germline V gene, CDR1 is SGHDN and CDR2 is FVKESK. The CDR3 runs 13 amino acids, cysteine and phenylalanine included. The sequence is cut down to CDR3 DNA, 39 bases in frame from base 1. Relative to germline, V is 0 bases shorter and J is 13 bases shorter, with 12 bases between their ends.